The entry that follows covers one T cell receptor (beta chain) sequence. The assay was immunoSEQ multiplex PCR, and TCRdb's table has in-frame clones only and misses some. This table has just over 90,000 clones, approximately 92% appearing once. This entry comes from a study of T cell responses to AZD1222 COVID-19 vaccine. Trimming left V 6 bases short and J 6 bases short, with 13 bases between. This CDR3 is built from 13 residues. The material was peripheral blood, obtained 28 days after the second AZD1222 dose. The TCR originated in an adult who received the AZD1222 COVID-19 vaccine. J is TRBJ2-3 and V is TRBV12-3 or TRBV12-4; D is undetermined. CDR3 nucleotide sequence: TGTGCCAGCAGGAAAATTAGATCTGATACGCAGTATTTT. Protein sequence: CASRKIRSDTQYF.